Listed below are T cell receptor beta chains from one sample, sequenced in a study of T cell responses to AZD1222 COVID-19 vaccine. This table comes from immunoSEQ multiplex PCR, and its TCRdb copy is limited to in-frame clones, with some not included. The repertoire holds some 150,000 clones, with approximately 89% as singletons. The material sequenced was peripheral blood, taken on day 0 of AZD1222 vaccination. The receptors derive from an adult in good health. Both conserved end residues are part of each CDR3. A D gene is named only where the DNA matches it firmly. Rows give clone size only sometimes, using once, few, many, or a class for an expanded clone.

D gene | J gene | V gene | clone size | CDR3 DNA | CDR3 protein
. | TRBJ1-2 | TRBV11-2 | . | TGTGCCAGCAGACCCCTCCCCAGGGTTGACTACACCTTC | CASRPLPRVDYTF
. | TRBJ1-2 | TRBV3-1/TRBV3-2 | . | TGTGCCAGCAGCCAAGCTCCGGGCTTGGGAGGCTACACCTTC | CASSQAPGLGGYTF
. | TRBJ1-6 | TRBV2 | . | TGTGCCAGCAGTGAAGCGCTTAAAATAGGGTACGGTTCACCCCTCCACTTT | CASSEALKIGYGSPLHF
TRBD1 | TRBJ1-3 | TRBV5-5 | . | TGTGCCAGCAGCTTCGTCTTTGACAGGGACTCTGGAAACACCATATATTTT | CASSFVFDRDSGNTIYF
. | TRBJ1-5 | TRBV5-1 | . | TGCGCCAGCAGCTTATCCCAGAATCAGCCCCAGCATTTT | CASSLSQNQPQHF
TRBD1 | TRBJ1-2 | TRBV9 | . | TGTGCCAGCAGCCGTCCCGGGACAGGCCCGCCCGCCTTC | CASSRPGTGPPAF
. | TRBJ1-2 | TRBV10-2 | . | TGCGCCAGCAGTGAGTCGAGGCCAGATGATGGCTACACCTTC | CASSESRPDDGYTF
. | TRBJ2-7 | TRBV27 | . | TGTGCCAGCAGGCCTTTTATGGCCTACGAGCAGTACTTC | CASRPFMAYEQYF
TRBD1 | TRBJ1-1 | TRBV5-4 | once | TGTGCCAGCAGCCTCCTGGACAGGGGGCTTTACACTGAAGCTTTCTTT | CASSLLDRGLYTEAFF
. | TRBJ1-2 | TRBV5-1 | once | TGCGCCAGCAGCTTGCTGGAAGACTTTGGCTACACCTTC | CASSLLEDFGYTF
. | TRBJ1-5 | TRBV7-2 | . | TGTGCCAGCAGCTGGACTGTAGGGGAACAGCCCCAGCATTTT | CASSWTVGEQPQHF
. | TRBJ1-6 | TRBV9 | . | TGTGCCAGCAGGGAGACAGGAAGTTCACCCCTCCACTTT | CASRETGSSPLHF
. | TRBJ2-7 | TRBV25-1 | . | TGTGCCAGCAGTGAATACGGTCACTCCTACGAGCAGTACTTC | CASSEYGHSYEQYF
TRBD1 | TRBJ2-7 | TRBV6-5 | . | TGTGCCAGCAGTCTCCGGGACAGAGCGTCCGAGCAGTACTTC | CASSLRDRASEQYF
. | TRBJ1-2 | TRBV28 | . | TGTGCCAGCAGTTTTATAGGAGCTAACTATGGCTACACCTTC | CASSFIGANYGYTF
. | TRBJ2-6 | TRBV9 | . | TGTGCCAGCAGCCCAGGAGGGTTAGGGGCCAACGTCCTGACTTTC | CASSPGGLGANVLTF
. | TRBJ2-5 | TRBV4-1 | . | TGCGCCAGCAGCCAAAGGGTGGAAACAGAGACCCAGTACTTC | CASSQRVETETQYF
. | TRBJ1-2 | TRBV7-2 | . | TGTGCCAGCAGATCGGGGTTCTATGGCTACACCTTC | CASRSGFYGYTF
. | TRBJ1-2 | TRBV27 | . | TGTGCCAGCAGTTTATACGCGGGGGCCACAGCTAACTATGGCTACACCTTC | CASSLYAGATANYGYTF
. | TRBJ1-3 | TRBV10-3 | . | TGTGCCATCAGTGAGTCAGGGTCCACCATATATTTT | CAISESGSTIYF
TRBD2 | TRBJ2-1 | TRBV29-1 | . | TGCAGCGTTGGCCGGAGCGGGGGTTTCGGCAATGAGCAGTTCTTC | CSVGRSGGFGNEQFF
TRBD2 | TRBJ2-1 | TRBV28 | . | TGTGCCAGCAGACCTACTAGCGGGGGGAACAATGAGCAGTTCTTC | CASRPTSGGNNEQFF
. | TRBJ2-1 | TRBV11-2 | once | TGTGCCAGCAGCTTAGATGGGTTCCGGGCGCTCGAGTTCTTC | CASSLDGFRALEFF
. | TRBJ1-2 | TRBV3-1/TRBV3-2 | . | TGTGCCAGCAGCCAAGCGGGGGTTTGGGCCTGGGGCTACACCTTC | CASSQAGVWAWGYTF
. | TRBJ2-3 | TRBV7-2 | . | TGTGCCAGCCGCCGACAGCGGACAGATACGCAGTATTTT | CASRRQRTDTQYF
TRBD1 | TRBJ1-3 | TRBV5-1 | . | TGCGCCAGCAGCTTAATACCGGGACAGCACTCTGGAAACACCATATATTTT | CASSLIPGQHSGNTIYF
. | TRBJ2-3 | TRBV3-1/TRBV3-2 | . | TGTGCCAGCAGCCGATTTTATGGGGCGGGTTTAAGAGATACGCAGTATTTT | CASSRFYGAGLRDTQYF
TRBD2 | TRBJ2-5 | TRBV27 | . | TGTGCCAGCAGCCGAGCGGGAGAGGCGGCGTGGGCCCAGTACTTC | CASSRAGEAAWAQYF
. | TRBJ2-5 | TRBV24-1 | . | TGTGCCACCAGTGATTGGAGGGAGACCCAGTACTTC | CATSDWRETQYF
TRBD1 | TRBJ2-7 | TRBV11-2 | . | TGTGCCAGCAGCCAGGGACAGGGATTCTCCTACGAGCAGTACTTC | CASSQGQGFSYEQYF
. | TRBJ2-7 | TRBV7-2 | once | TGTGCCAGCAGCTTAGTCCAGGGGGAGGCCTACGAGCAGTACTTC | CASSLVQGEAYEQYF
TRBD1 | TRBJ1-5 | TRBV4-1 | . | TGCGCCAGCAGCCAAGGGGGACAGGGCAATCAGCCCCAGCATTTT | CASSQGGQGNQPQHF
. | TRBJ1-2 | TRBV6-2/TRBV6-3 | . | TGTGCCAGCAGTTACGGGGGTCATAGAGACACCTTC | CASSYGGHRDTF
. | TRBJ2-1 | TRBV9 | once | TGTGCCAGCAGCGTAGAACCGGGGATAACCTACAATGAGCAGTTCTTC | CASSVEPGITYNEQFF
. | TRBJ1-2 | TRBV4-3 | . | TGCGCCAGCAGCCAAGATAATCGGGGAACCAACTATGGCTACACCTTC | CASSQDNRGTNYGYTF
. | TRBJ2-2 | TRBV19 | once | TGTGCCAGTAGAACAACAGGGATGGGTACCGGGGAGCTGTTTTTT | CASRTTGMGTGELFF
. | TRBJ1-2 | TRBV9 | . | TGTGCCAGCAGCGGTGGTGGACAAAATTATGGCTACACCTTC | CASSGGGQNYGYTF
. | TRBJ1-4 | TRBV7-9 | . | TGTGCCAGCAGCTTAGGGATCGGGTACGAGAAACTGTTTTTT | CASSLGIGYEKLFF
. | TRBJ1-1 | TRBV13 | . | TGTGCCAGCAGCCTCCAGCCATCTACTGAAGCTTTCTTT | CASSLQPSTEAFF
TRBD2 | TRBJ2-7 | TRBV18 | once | TGTGCCAGCGGCGGGGGGTCCTACGAGCAGTACTTC | CASGGGSYEQYF
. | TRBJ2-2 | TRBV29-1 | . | TGCAGCGTTGAAGGGTTAAACACCGGGGAGCTGTTTTTT | CSVEGLNTGELFF
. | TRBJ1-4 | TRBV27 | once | TGTGCCATCCTACCCGCCCGAACTAATGAAAAACTGTTTTTT | CAILPARTNEKLFF